Listed below are T cell receptor beta chains from one sample, sequenced in a study of response to subunit inactivated influenza vaccine. TCRdb itself ran the RT-PCR reads through MiXCR, one entry per CDR3 protein. The table records 650,000 to 800,000 distinct CDR3 sequences, approximately 15% of them present only once. The sequenced sample was PBMCs from blood, obtained approximately 15 days before vaccination. These receptors all stem from a man aged 45-60 years who received an inactivated influenza vaccine. Each CDR3 is given with its conserved first and last residue. Fields, in order: clone size, V gene, J gene, D gene, CDR3 DNA, CDR3 protein. D genes are given only for firm matches. A clone size is listed for some rows: how often the clone was seen (once, few, many), or a class if it is expanded.

clone_size: few; v_call: TRBV10-3; j_call: TRBJ2-2; d_call: TRBD2; cdr3_nt: TGTGCCTCGGAGGTAGCGGGGGGGCACGGGGAGCTGTTTTTT; cdr3_aa: CASEVAGGHGELFF
clone_size: few; v_call: TRBV7-8; j_call: TRBJ2-7; d_call: TRBD1; cdr3_nt: TGTGCCAGCAGCTCGGGGACAGGGGGACTCTACGAGCAGTACTTC; cdr3_aa: CASSSGTGGLYEQYF
clone_size: few; v_call: TRBV15; j_call: TRBJ2-3; d_call: NA; cdr3_nt: TGTGCCACCAGCAAGGCGGGCGGGGGCACAGATACGCAGTATTTT; cdr3_aa: CATSKAGGGTDTQYF
clone_size: NA; v_call: TRBV11-2; j_call: TRBJ1-1; d_call: NA; cdr3_nt: TGTGCCAGCAGCTTAGAGGTCGGCAGTGAAGCTTTCTTT; cdr3_aa: CASSLEVGSEAFF
clone_size: NA; v_call: TRBV4-1; j_call: TRBJ1-6; d_call: NA; cdr3_nt: TGCGCCAGCAGCCAAGAAGGACTGGCAAATTCACCCCTCCACTTT; cdr3_aa: CASSQEGLANSPLHF
clone_size: NA; v_call: TRBV11-1; j_call: TRBJ2-7; d_call: TRBD2; cdr3_nt: TGTGCCAGCAGCCGTGGGACTAGCGAGAAAGGTACGGCCTACGAGCAGTACTTC; cdr3_aa: CASSRGTSEKGTAYEQYF
clone_size: NA; v_call: TRBV21-1; j_call: TRBJ2-7; d_call: NA; cdr3_nt: TGTGCCAGCAGCAAAATAGGAGGGACAGTCTCCTACGAGCAGTACTTC; cdr3_aa: CASSKIGGTVSYEQYF
clone_size: NA; v_call: TRBV12-3/TRBV12-4; j_call: TRBJ2-5; d_call: TRBD2; cdr3_nt: TGTGCCAGCAGTCCGGCGGGGGGCGGGAGGGAGACCCAGTACTTC; cdr3_aa: CASSPAGGGRETQYF
clone_size: few; v_call: TRBV20-1; j_call: TRBJ1-2; d_call: NA; cdr3_nt: TGCAGTGCTGAGGGGAAGGAACTATCAGGCTACACCTTC; cdr3_aa: CSAEGKELSGYTF
clone_size: many; v_call: TRBV5-5; j_call: TRBJ2-3; d_call: NA; cdr3_nt: TGTGCCAGCAGCTTGCCGGACAGTGCCAATACGCAGTATTTT; cdr3_aa: CASSLPDSANTQYF
clone_size: NA; v_call: TRBV11-2; j_call: TRBJ2-3; d_call: NA; cdr3_nt: TGTGCCAGCAGCTTGTCGACACCTAGCACAGATACGCAGTATTTT; cdr3_aa: CASSLSTPSTDTQYF
clone_size: NA; v_call: TRBV4-3; j_call: TRBJ1-2; d_call: NA; cdr3_nt: TGCGCCAGCAGCCAAGAGGTGGGAGGGTACACCCTTTCCTTCTATGGCTACACCTTC; cdr3_aa: CASSQEVGGYTLSFYGYTF
clone_size: few; v_call: TRBV20-1; j_call: TRBJ2-5; d_call: NA; cdr3_nt: TGCAGTGCTGCTCCCCAAGGACTCCAGTACTTC; cdr3_aa: CSAAPQGLQYF
clone_size: NA; v_call: TRBV2; j_call: TRBJ2-3; d_call: TRBD2; cdr3_nt: TGTGCCAGCATCCCCCGGGGGGGCCGAACAGATACGCAGTATTTT; cdr3_aa: CASIPRGGRTDTQYF
clone_size: many; v_call: TRBV6-2/TRBV6-3; j_call: TRBJ1-3; d_call: NA; cdr3_nt: TGTGCCAGCAGGATCGACAGCAGATACCTTACTGGAAACACCATATATTTT; cdr3_aa: CASRIDSRYLTGNTIYF
clone_size: few; v_call: TRBV15; j_call: TRBJ2-2; d_call: NA; cdr3_nt: TGTGCCACCAGCAAGTACCGAGAGACCACCGGGGAGCTGTTTTTT; cdr3_aa: CATSKYRETTGELFF
clone_size: few; v_call: TRBV5-1; j_call: TRBJ1-1; d_call: TRBD1; cdr3_nt: TGCGCCAGCAGCGAGGGACAGGGGAGGGCCACTGAAGCTTTCTTT; cdr3_aa: CASSEGQGRATEAFF
clone_size: NA; v_call: TRBV15; j_call: TRBJ2-2; d_call: NA; cdr3_nt: TGTGCCACCAGCAGAGGACAGGCTGGGACCGGGGAGCTGTTTTTT; cdr3_aa: CATSRGQAGTGELFF
clone_size: NA; v_call: TRBV30; j_call: TRBJ1-5; d_call: TRBD1; cdr3_nt: TGTGCCTGGAGCCCTCCCTTATGGGGACAGGGCTATAGCAATCAGCCCCAGCATTTT; cdr3_aa: CAWSPPLWGQGYSNQPQHF
clone_size: few; v_call: TRBV6-1; j_call: TRBJ2-3; d_call: TRBD1; cdr3_nt: TGTGCCAGCAGAAGGACAGGGCTGACAGATACGCAGTATTTT; cdr3_aa: CASRRTGLTDTQYF
clone_size: many; v_call: TRBV7-2; j_call: TRBJ2-1; d_call: TRBD2; cdr3_nt: TGTGCCAGCAGCTTGACTAGCGACAATGAGCAGTTCTTC; cdr3_aa: CASSLTSDNEQFF
clone_size: few; v_call: TRBV2; j_call: TRBJ2-3; d_call: NA; cdr3_nt: TGTGCCAGCAGTGAGCGCCGGGCAAATGATACGCAGTATTTT; cdr3_aa: CASSERRANDTQYF
clone_size: NA; v_call: TRBV25-1; j_call: TRBJ1-2; d_call: TRBD1; cdr3_nt: TGTGCCAGCACCGGGACAGGAGCTTATGGCTACACCTTC; cdr3_aa: CASTGTGAYGYTF
clone_size: few; v_call: TRBV4-2; j_call: TRBJ2-3; d_call: TRBD2; cdr3_nt: TGTGCCAGCAGCCAAGAGGTACGACTAGCGGGATGGGGCACAGATACGCAGTATTTT; cdr3_aa: CASSQEVRLAGWGTDTQYF
clone_size: NA; v_call: TRBV7-2; j_call: TRBJ2-3; d_call: NA; cdr3_nt: TGTGCCAGCCGTGGTCGAGGAGACACAGATACGCAGTATTTT; cdr3_aa: CASRGRGDTDTQYF
clone_size: many; v_call: TRBV5-1; j_call: TRBJ2-1; d_call: TRBD2; cdr3_nt: TGTGCCAGCAGCTTAGCTAGCGGGAGCTCCTACAATGAGCAGTTCTTC; cdr3_aa: CASSLASGSSYNEQFF
clone_size: few; v_call: TRBV15; j_call: TRBJ2-2; d_call: NA; cdr3_nt: TGTGCCACCAGCAGCGGACCGCTGGCCGGGGAGCTGTTTTTT; cdr3_aa: CATSSGPLAGELFF
clone_size: NA; v_call: TRBV5-1; j_call: TRBJ2-1; d_call: NA; cdr3_nt: TGCGCCAGCAGCTATGGGCACCGATCAAACAATGAGCAGTTCTTC; cdr3_aa: CASSYGHRSNNEQFF
clone_size: NA; v_call: TRBV10-3; j_call: TRBJ2-6; d_call: NA; cdr3_nt: TGTGCCACTCTCCGGGACAACTCTGGGGCCAACGTCCTGACTTTC; cdr3_aa: CATLRDNSGANVLTF
clone_size: NA; v_call: TRBV5-1; j_call: TRBJ2-7; d_call: NA; cdr3_nt: TGCGCCAGCAAGGGGGTGATTGGGGACGAGCAGTACTTC; cdr3_aa: CASKGVIGDEQYF